The rows below give T cell receptor beta chains drawn from one sample of a study of CD8 T cells in ankylosing spondylitis. MiXCR was run by TCRdb on the 5' RACE reads, yielding one entry per CDR3 protein. The data contain 750,000 to 850,000 distinct CDR3 sequences, 12% of them singletons. Sample: blood, either unsorted or a sorted T cell fraction (not recorded which). The source is a male donor with ankylosing spondylitis. The CDR3 runs from the conserved cysteine through the conserved F or W. A D gene is named only where the DNA matches it firmly. Size is stated for part of the rows, as once, few or many counts, or as a class when the clone is expanded.

v_gene	d_gene	abundance	j_gene	CDR3nt	CDR3aa
TRBV24-1	-	few	TRBJ2-1	TGTGCCACCAGTGACCCGTCTGACAGCTACTCCTACAATGAGCAGTTCTTC	CATSDPSDSYSYNEQFF
TRBV28	-	many	TRBJ2-7	TGTGCCAGCAGCACACAGGGACCGACCCGCGAGCAGTACTTC	CASSTQGPTREQYF
TRBV9	TRBD2	few	TRBJ2-1	TGTGCCAGCAGCGTAGGTGCCGCTAGCGGGACTGAGCAGTTCTTC	CASSVGAASGTEQFF
TRBV12-3/TRBV12-4	-	few	TRBJ1-1	TGTGCCAGCAGTTTAGGAGGTATCGGAGCTTTCTTT	CASSLGGIGAFF
TRBV29-1	-	many	TRBJ2-3	TGCAGCGTTGAAGTCAGGGGCCGCAAGCTAGATACGCAGTATTTT	CSVEVRGRKLDTQYF
TRBV29-1	-	many	TRBJ2-3	TGCAGCGTTGGATCTAGAGGGAGCACAGATACGCAGTATTTT	CSVGSRGSTDTQYF
TRBV5-1	-	-	TRBJ1-2	TGCGCCAGCAGCTTGAGCCCAGAGTATGGCTACACCTTC	CASSLSPEYGYTF
TRBV5-1	-	-	TRBJ2-7	TGCGCCAGCACCGGGGACGTCGGGTACGAGCAGTACTTC	CASTGDVGYEQYF
TRBV7-9	-	many	TRBJ2-7	TGTGCCAGCAGCCAGAGGAATACCTACGAGCAGTACTTC	CASSQRNTYEQYF
TRBV5-1	TRBD1	few	TRBJ1-6	TGCGCCAGCAGCTTGGACACAGGGGGGAATTCACCCCTCCACTTT	CASSLDTGGNSPLHF
TRBV28	-	few	TRBJ1-1	TGTGCCAGCACCCTACCCGGATCCACTGAAGCTTTCTTT	CASTLPGSTEAFF
TRBV5-1	-	-	TRBJ2-7	TGCGCCAGCAGCTTGGGGACTTCGAGCTCCTACGAGCAGTACTTC	CASSLGTSSSYEQYF
TRBV20-1	-	few	TRBJ1-1	TGCAGTGCTAGAGATCAGTCGCAGGTTGGGACTTTCTTT	CSARDQSQVGTFF
TRBV19	TRBD1	-	TRBJ2-7	TGTGCCAGTAGTGTACGACAGGGTAGCTCCTACGAGCAGTACTTC	CASSVRQGSSYEQYF
TRBV5-1	TRBD2	few	TRBJ2-3	TGCGCCAGCAGCTTTGGGGCGGGGGGCGTCCGGAATACGCAGTATTTT	CASSFGAGGVRNTQYF
TRBV10-3	-	many	TRBJ1-5	TGTGCCATCAGTGAGTTAGTAAGCAATCAGCCCCAGCATTTT	CAISELVSNQPQHF
TRBV11-2	-	few	TRBJ1-1	TGTGCCAGCAGTCCGGGACCCGAGAACACTGAAGCTTTCTTT	CASSPGPENTEAFF
TRBV5-1	-	-	TRBJ2-5	TGCGCCAGCAGCCCCGAAGGGACACAGGAAGAGACCCAGTACTTC	CASSPEGTQEETQYF
TRBV7-9	-	many	TRBJ2-7	TGTGCCAGCAGCTTAAGGGAAAGTTGGGAGCAGTACTTC	CASSLRESWEQYF
TRBV20-1	-	many	TRBJ2-4	TGCAGTGCTAGAGATGGAGGTACCTACAAAAACATTCAGTACTTC	CSARDGGTYKNIQYF
TRBV12-3/TRBV12-4	-	-	TRBJ2-7	TGTGCCAGCAGTTTAAGACTAGTAACCGAGCAGTACTTC	CASSLRLVTEQYF
TRBV9	-	many	TRBJ2-5	TGTGCCAGCAGCTACCCGGGGAGAGAGACCCAGTACTTC	CASSYPGRETQYF
TRBV3-1	TRBD1	many	TRBJ2-3	TGTGCCAGCAGCCAAGCAAGAGGCAGGGGGCTGGCAGATACGCAGTATTTT	CASSQARGRGLADTQYF
TRBV6-5	-	few	TRBJ1-3	TGTGCCAGCAGCCACCGAAACACCATATATTTT	CASSHRNTIYF
TRBV12-3/TRBV12-4	-	-	TRBJ2-1	TGTGCCAGCAGTCGACAGGCCTCAAACTACAATGAGCAGTTCTTC	CASSRQASNYNEQFF
TRBV5-6	-	few	TRBJ1-4	TGTGCCAGCAGCCCAACCGCTAATGAAAAACTGTTTTTT	CASSPTANEKLFF
TRBV3-1	-	many	TRBJ1-1	TGTGCCAGCAGTCCGATCGGGACTGAAGCTTTCTTT	CASSPIGTEAFF
TRBV6-5	TRBD1	many	TRBJ1-2	TGTGCCAGCAGTTCGTTACTCGGGACAGGGAATGGCTACACCTTC	CASSSLLGTGNGYTF
TRBV5-1	TRBD2	few	TRBJ2-3	TGCGCCAGCAGCCTCCCCCGGGGGGACACAGATACGCAGTATTTT	CASSLPRGDTDTQYF
TRBV5-1	TRBD2	-	TRBJ2-1	TGCGCCAGCAGCCTAAGACTAGCGGGGGAACGTGAGCAGTTCTTC	CASSLRLAGEREQFF
TRBV10-1	-	few	TRBJ2-2	TGCGCCAGCAGAACCGCGGGGAACACCGGGGAGCTGTTTTTT	CASRTAGNTGELFF
TRBV11-2	-	few	TRBJ1-4	TGTGCCAGCAGCTTAGAGAGGGGAGCGACCGTCTTTAATGAAAAACTGTTTTTT	CASSLERGATVFNEKLFF
TRBV12-3/TRBV12-4	-	few	TRBJ2-7	TGTGCCAGCAACCTAGGCCAAGGATACGAGCAGTACTTC	CASNLGQGYEQYF
TRBV27	-	-	TRBJ1-2	TGTGCCAGCAGTTTACAGGGCCCTCCGGTCGGTGGCTACACCTTC	CASSLQGPPVGGYTF
TRBV12-3/TRBV12-4	TRBD1	many	TRBJ1-1	TGTGCCAGCTCACGGACAGGGGGCACTGAAGCTTTCTTT	CASSRTGGTEAFF
TRBV7-2	-	few	TRBJ2-1	TGTGCCAGCAGCTTTGCGAGGGTGAACAATGAGCAGTTCTTC	CASSFARVNNEQFF
TRBV27	-	many	TRBJ1-1	TGTGCCAGCAGTTGGGGGACAACCATGAACACTGAAGCTTTCTTT	CASSWGTTMNTEAFF
TRBV7-2	-	many	TRBJ2-5	TGTGCCAGCAGCCAGATAGGGGGGACCCAGTACTTC	CASSQIGGTQYF
TRBV7-2	TRBD2	many	TRBJ2-4	TGTGCCAGCAGCACTAGCGGGAGAAAAAACATTCAGTACTTC	CASSTSGRKNIQYF
TRBV28	-	-	TRBJ2-5	TGTGCCAGCAGTTTTGGGTACTCTCAAGAGACCCAGTACTTC	CASSFGYSQETQYF
TRBV28	-	-	TRBJ1-5	TGTGCCAGCAGTTTAAGTCCCAGCAATCAGCCCCAGCATTTT	CASSLSPSNQPQHF
TRBV5-1	-	-	TRBJ2-5	TGCGCCAGCAGGGACCCAGACGAGGAGACCCAGTACTTC	CASRDPDEETQYF
TRBV6-5	-	few	TRBJ2-1	TGTGCCAGCAGTTACTCGGGTTTCCGACGCAATGAGCAGTTCTTC	CASSYSGFRRNEQFF
TRBV24-1	-	-	TRBJ2-7	TGTGCCACCAGTGACCACCGGGACGGCGGCACCTACGAGCAGTACTTC	CATSDHRDGGTYEQYF
TRBV5-1	-	few	TRBJ2-7	TGCGCCAGCAGCTGGGGAGCGGAAGCCACGTACGAGCAGTACTTC	CASSWGAEATYEQYF
TRBV7-2	-	many	TRBJ1-2	TGTGCCAGCAGCTTCCCGTTGAGGGGCTACACCTTC	CASSFPLRGYTF
TRBV7-2	TRBD2	few	TRBJ2-3	TGTGCCAGCAGCTTATTGGCTAGCGGGAGCTCAGATACGCAGTATTTT	CASSLLASGSSDTQYF
TRBV20-1	-	many	TRBJ2-7	TGCAGTGCTAGAGATTCGTTCAGGTTTGGAGTCGAGCAGTACTTC	CSARDSFRFGVEQYF
TRBV7-2	-	few	TRBJ2-5	TGTGCCAGCAGCACAGGACAGTATCAATGGAAAGAGACCCAGTACTTC	CASSTGQYQWKETQYF
TRBV20-1	-	-	TRBJ1-5	TGCAGTGCTTGGGACGGGGCGGAGGGTCAGCCCCAGCATTTT	CSAWDGAEGQPQHF